The source of this TCR beta chain is a study of response to subunit inactivated influenza vaccine. Study outcomes and limitations: Each seasonal influenza vaccination, the authors suggested, recruits few new T cells.

TCRdb itself ran the RT-PCR reads through MiXCR, one entry per CDR3 protein. Of 200,000 to 300,000 distinct CDR3 sequences in the sample, about 12% were seen once. Trimming stripped 8 bases from V and 2 bases from J, with 14 bases between. The CDR3 loop spans 14 amino acids. CDR1 and CDR2 (germline): MNHEY, SVGEGT. This clonotype was observed a handful of times. Its specificity is not known. This sequence originates from a man aged 50 to 59 who received an inactivated influenza vaccine. The chain uses TRBV6-2 or TRBV6-3 and TRBJ2-3, with a weak D call TRBD2 (6 bases). The material sequenced was non-naive T cells sorted from PBMCs, taken roughly 15 days before vaccination. CDR3 protein: CASGGTSYTDTQYF. CDR3 coding DNA: TGTGCCAGCGGTGGGACTTCGTACACAGATACGCAGTATTTT.